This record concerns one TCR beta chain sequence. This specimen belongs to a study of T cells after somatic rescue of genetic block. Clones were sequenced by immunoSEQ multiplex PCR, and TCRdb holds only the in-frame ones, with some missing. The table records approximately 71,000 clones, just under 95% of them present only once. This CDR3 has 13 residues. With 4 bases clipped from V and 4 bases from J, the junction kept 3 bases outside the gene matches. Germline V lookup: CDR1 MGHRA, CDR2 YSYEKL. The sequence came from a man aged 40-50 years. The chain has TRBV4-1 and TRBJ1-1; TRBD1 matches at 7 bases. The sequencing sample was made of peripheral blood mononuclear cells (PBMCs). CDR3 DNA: TGCGCCAGCAGCCGCCCAGGGGGCACTGAAGCTTTCTTT. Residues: CASSRPGGTEAFF.